Listed here are 6 T cell receptor beta chains from one sample, sequenced in a study of spatial heterogeneity in lung cancer. Documented time point: blood at routine non-recurrence follow-up after resection. Each CDR3 protein gets one entry after TCRdb re-called the 5' RACE reads with MiXCR. The table shows 15,000 to 20,000 distinct CDR3 sequences, with 6.3% occurring only once. The sample here was PBMCs, taken at follow-up. All receptors derive from a male donor with early-stage non-small cell lung cancer.

The rearrangement uses TRBV7-2 and TRBJ2-7; D is tentatively TRBD1 or TRBD2 (5 bases each). This CDR3 has 15 residues. Germline V gene lookup returns CDR1 SGHTA and CDR2 FQGNSA. Between the trimmed V and J ends, which lost 1 base and 6 bases, there was a span of 16 bases. CDR3 sequence: CASSLDPGQTVEQYF. The CDR3 DNA follows: TGTGCCAGCAGCTTAGACCCGGGGCAAACGGTCGAGCAGTACTTC.

This clonotype was seen a few times. This could be a read error, since a much larger clone is one nucleotide away. This chain connects TRBV19 to TRBJ2-2; 7 bases are a match to TRBD1. Looked up from germline, CDR1 is LNHDA and CDR2 is SQIVND (reference sequence). There are 15 residues in the CDR3. This CDR3 reads CVSSRQGFNTGELFF. CDR3 nucleotides: TGTGTCAGTTCGAGACAGGGTTTCAACACCGGGGAGCTGTTTTTT.

This clonotype is medium-sized (0.01 to 0.1%). The chain is built from TRBV29-1 and TRBJ2-1, with D perhaps matching TRBD2 (6 bases). This CDR3 has 14 residues. Germline values: CDR1 SQVTM, CDR2 ANQGSEA. V gave up 3 bases and J gave up 2 bases, with 11 bases separating them. CDR3 nucleotide sequence: TGCAGCGTTGAGCGGGACCCTACCTACAATGAGCAGTTCTTC. Translated: CSVERDPTYNEQFF.

This clonotype has ten or more counts. The CDR3 nucleotides read TGCAGTGCTAGAGACTCAGGGGGTAGCGCTGAAGCTTTCTTT. This codes for CSARDSGGSAEAFF. The chain uses TRBV20-1 and TRBJ1-1; TRBD1 agrees at 7 bases. The CDR3 covers 14 residues. CDR1 and CDR2 (germline): DFQATT, SNEGSKA (reference sequence). V trimming: 0 bases; J trimming: 6 bases; junction bases outside the gene matches: 7.

This clonotype turned up a few times. V usage is TRBV27 and J usage is TRBJ2-5; possibly TRBD2 for D (6 bases). The CDR3 has 13 amino acids. The V end lost 3 bases, the J end lost 4 bases, and 9 bases lay between the germline ends. CDR1 is MNHEY, CDR2 SMNVEV, per germline (reference sequence). CDR3: CASSFRRGETQYF. DNA of the CDR3: TGTGCCAGCAGTTTTAGGAGGGGAGAGACCCAGTACTTC.

In its sample, this clonotype ranks as medium-sized. The CDR3 nucleotides are TGCAGCGTTGAGAGACGACAGGCAGCGCATACGCAGTATTTT. As protein: CSVERRQAAHTQYF. This chain uses TRBV29-1 with TRBJ2-3; D may be TRBD1 (6 bases). Trimming took 3 bases from V and 7 from J, leaving 17 bases between them. The germline V gene encodes CDR1 SQVTM and CDR2 ANQGSEA. This CDR3 comprises 14 residues.